Each of the 32 T cell receptor beta chains below was sequenced from the same sample in a study of shared clonotypes between healthy human individuals. The protocol was immunoSEQ multiplex PCR, while the TCRdb copy is restricted to in-frame clones and leaves out a portion. Of around 2.3 million clones in the sample, about 94% were seen once. The specimen sequenced was naive CD4+ T cells sorted from blood. Documented subset: CD45RA+ positively selected. All receptors come from a man aged 18-30 years in good health.

This clone was seen a handful of times. This sequence joins TRBV25-1 and TRBJ2-7; TRBD1 agrees at 7 bases. CDR1 and CDR2 (germline): MGHDK, SYGVNS. This CDR3 is built from 14 residues. V lost 5 bases and J lost 0; bases outside the gene matches: 4. CDR3 coding DNA: TGTGCCAGCAGTTTTCGGGACAGCTCCTACGAGCAGTACTTC. Translation gives CASSFRDSSYEQYF.

This clone was observed once. CDR3 DNA sequence: TGCGCCAGCAGCCAAGGTCTTTCTTACAGGTATTCGACCACTGAAGCTTTCTTT. Amino acids: CASSQGLSYRYSTTEAFF. The chain carries TRBV4-1 and TRBJ1-1; the D gene is possibly TRBD1 (5 bases). This CDR3 contains 18 residues. Germline V gives CDR1 MGHRA, CDR2 YSYEKL. V was clipped by 1 base and J by 4 bases, with 22 bases between them.

The chain is built from TRBV6-5 and TRBJ2-7; D is ambiguous. CDR3 size: 14 residues. Trimming removed 6 bases from V and 4 bases from J, with 16 bases in between. CDR1 is MNHEY and CDR2 is SVGAGI in the germline V gene. The CDR3 DNA is TGTGCCAGCAGGAGGCTTACAAAGGTATACGAGCAGTACTTC. Translated, it gives CASRRLTKVYEQYF.

The rearrangement uses TRBV2 and TRBJ2-1; a possible D gene is TRBD2 (5 bases). The length of the CDR3 is 14 residues. Germline loops: CDR1 SNHLY, CDR2 FYNNEI. Trimming cost V 7 bases and J 0 bases, with 10 bases left between them. CDR3 protein: CASMAADSYNEQFF. In nucleotides, the CDR3 is TGTGCCAGCATGGCAGCGGACTCCTACAATGAGCAGTTCTTC.

This clone is a singleton in its sample. The genes are TRBV10-3 and TRBJ1-5, with 11 nucleotides matching TRBD1. Trimming removed 0 bases from V and 8 bases from J; junction bases left unmatched: 0. The CDR3 extends over 14 amino acids. Germline V gene lookup returns CDR1 ENHRY and CDR2 SYGVKD. The CDR3 coding sequence is TGTGCCATCAGTGAGTCGGGACAGGGGGAGCCCCAGCATTTT. This codes for CAISESGQGEPQHF.

V usage is TRBV12-5 and J usage is TRBJ2-7, with D possibly matching TRBD2 (5 bases). The CDR3 length is 12 residues. CDR1 and CDR2 from the germline V gene are LGHNT and FRNRAP. The V gene lost 6 bases and the J gene lost 9 bases, with 15 bases spanning the gap. CDR3: CASGPSGLGQYF. CDR3 DNA sequence: TGTGCTAGTGGCCCAAGCGGTCTCGGGCAGTACTTC.

The chain has TRBV10-3 and TRBJ2-5; the match to TRBD2 covers 10 bases. This CDR3 contains 16 residues. Germline V CDR1 and CDR2: ENHRY, SYGVKD. The ends lost 3 bases at V and 4 bases at J; junction bases unmatched: 8. The CDR3 region is CAISDSMGLATETQYF. The CDR3, as DNA: TGTGCCATCAGTGATAGTATGGGACTAGCGACAGAGACCCAGTACTTC.

This clone is a singleton in its sample. This chain connects TRBV6-1 to TRBJ2-3, with TRBD2 identical over 8 bases. CDR1 and CDR2 from the germline V gene are MNHNS and SASEGT. This CDR3 comprises 16 residues. Trimming at V came to 3 bases and at J to 5 bases, leaving 10 bases not matched to a gene. CDR3 nucleotide sequence: TGTGCCAGCAGTGAGGGCCCAGCGGGAGTAGGAGATACGCAGTATTTT. Protein sequence: CASSEGPAGVGDTQYF.

In this sample, this clone turned up a few times. The J gene is TRBJ2-7, the V gene TRBV28; possible D gene TRBD2, 5 bases. This CDR3 is 15 amino acids long. V shed 6 bases and J shed 6 bases, with 21 bases lying between them. Germline V gene sequence: CDR1 MDHEN, CDR2 SYDVKM. The CDR3 loop reads CASSLSSTLVGEQYF. As DNA, the CDR3 is TGTGCCAGCAGCCTCTCCTCGACACTAGTAGGCGAGCAGTACTTC. Looking up the rest from reference TRBV28 and TRBJ2-7 gives the full variable domain: DVKVTQSSRYLVKRTGEKVFLECVQDMDHENMFWYRQDPGLGLRLIYFSYDVKMKEKGDIPEGYSVSREKKERFSLILESASTNQTSMYLCASSLSSTLVGEQYFGPGTRLTVT.

The J gene is TRBJ1-5, the V gene TRBV19; 11 nucleotides line up with TRBD1. Germline V lookup: CDR1 LNHDA, CDR2 SQIVND (reference sequence). V lost 4 bases to trimming and J lost 7 bases; unmatched junction nucleotides: 9. The length of the CDR3 is 16 residues. CDR3 bases: TGTGCCAGTAGTAAAGGGACAGGGGGAGGTGGACAGCCCCAGCATTTT. Its protein product is CASSKGTGGGGQPQHF.

CDR3 sequence (DNA): TGTGCCATCCAAACACAGTACTTC. It yields the protein CAIQTQYF. V is TRBV10-3 and J is TRBJ2-5; no reliable D call. The CDR3 loop spans 8 amino acids. With 8 bases removed from V and 11 bases from J, the gap between germline ends came to 6 bases. Germline CDR1 reads ENHRY; CDR2 reads SYGVKD.

The gene calls are TRBV4-3 and TRBJ1-2; D gene ambiguous. Germline loops: CDR1 LGHNA, CDR2 YSLEER. This CDR3 comprises 15 residues. V was cut by 5 bases and J by 2 bases, with 15 bases left in between. In DNA form, the CDR3 reads TGCGCCAGCAGCACCTCATGGACGGAGAACTATGGCTACACCTTC. Protein product: CASSTSWTENYGYTF.

The chain recombines TRBV2 with TRBJ1-5; D perhaps matches TRBD1 (5 bases). The CDR3 covers 13 residues. In germline, CDR1 is SNHLY, CDR2 FYNNEI. The germline V and J ends were trimmed by 4 bases and 6 bases, with 10 bases remaining between them. The CDR3 reads CASSVRGLQPQHF. The CDR3 DNA is TGTGCCAGCAGTGTGAGGGGCCTTCAGCCCCAGCATTTT.

The V call is TRBV25-1, the J call TRBJ1-4; 9 bases are shared with TRBD1. This CDR3 comprises 14 residues. V lost 5 bases to trimming and J lost 7 bases; unmatched junction nucleotides: 5. The germline gives CDR1 MGHDK, CDR2 SYGVNS. DNA of the CDR3: TGTGCCAGCAGTAACAGGGGGCATGGTGAAAAACTGTTTTTT. This gives the protein CASSNRGHGEKLFF. The entire variable domain, with the rest obtained from reference TRBV25-1 and TRBJ1-4, is as follows: EADIYQTPRYLVIGTGKKITLECSQTMGHDKMYWYQQDPGMELHLIHYSYGVNSTEKGDLSSESTVSRIRTEHFPLTLESARPSHTSQYLCASSNRGHGEKLFFGSGTQLSVL.

The rearrangement joins TRBV5-1 to TRBJ2-7; D might be TRBD2 (5 bases). V was pared by 0 bases and J by 0 bases, with 13 bases between. The germline V gene has CDR1 SGHRS and CDR2 YFSETQ. The length of the CDR3 is 16 residues. CDR3 nucleotides: TGCGCCAGCAGCTTGGTGTTAGCGCGAAACTCCTACGAGCAGTACTTC. Amino acids: CASSLVLARNSYEQYF.

The V and J genes are TRBV7-9 and TRBJ1-2; D not certain. Trimming left V 0 bases short and J 5 bases short, with 13 bases between. The CDR3 has 15 amino acids. Looked up from germline, CDR1 is SEHNR and CDR2 is FQNEAQ (reference sequence). In DNA, the CDR3 is TGTGCCAGCAGCTTAGCGGCCAGTCAAGGGTATGGCTACACCTTC. It translates to CASSLAASQGYGYTF.

This chain uses TRBV7-9 with TRBJ1-5; D unclear. The CDR3 has 14 amino acids. Germline V gives CDR1 SEHNR, CDR2 FQNEAQ (reference sequence). V lost 1 base and J lost 11, with 15 bases in between. CDR3 sequence reads: CASSLGGSAESQHF. The CDR3 DNA follows: TGTGCCAGCAGCTTAGGAGGGTCCGCAGAATCCCAGCATTTT.

With regard to this clone: This CDR3 is also generated by other DNA sequences in the sample. CDR3 nucleotide sequence: TGCGCCAGCAGCTCGGGACAGGGACAAGAGACCCAGTACTTC. Protein sequence: CASSSGQGQETQYF. The chain has TRBV5-1 and TRBJ2-5; TRBD1 aligns across 9 bases. Germline CDR1 and CDR2: SGHRS and YFSETQ. The CDR3 is 14 amino acids. V was pared by 3 bases and J by 2 bases, with 2 bases of the junction left unmatched.

The rearrangement uses TRBV30 and TRBJ2-7, with a possible D match to TRBD1 (5 bases). The ends were cut back, 4 bases at V and 2 bases at J, with 12 bases in the middle. In germline, CDR1 is GTSNPN, CDR2 SVGIG (reference sequence). The CDR3 is made up of 13 amino acids. CDR3 in amino acids: CAWMMGPPYEQYF. In DNA, the CDR3 is TGTGCCTGGATGATGGGGCCCCCCTACGAGCAGTACTTC.

The chain is built from TRBV7-2 and TRBJ2-1; D is possibly TRBD1 (6 bases). The CDR3 runs 17 residues. Looked up from germline, CDR1 is SGHTA and CDR2 is FQGNSA. Trimming took off 1 base at V and 6 bases at J, with 19 bases between the two ends. In DNA form, the CDR3 reads TGTGCCAGCAGCTTAGAGGGGGTGAAGGCCCTCGGCAATGAGCAGTTCTTC. Amino acids: CASSLEGVKALGNEQFF.

This clone was recorded only once. The rearrangement links TRBV19 to TRBJ2-7; TRBD2 matches 12 bases. The CDR3 covers 15 residues. With V trimmed by 4 bases and J by 7 bases, 8 bases remained unmatched. The germline CDR1 and CDR2 sequences are LNHDA and SQIVND (reference sequence). DNA of the CDR3: TGTGCCAGTAGTACGCTAGCGGGAGGGTTGGCGGAGCAGTACTTC. It encodes CASSTLAGGLAEQYF. Drawing the rest from reference TRBV19 and TRBJ2-7, the complete variable domain is DGGITQSPKYLFRKEGQNVTLSCEQNLNHDAMYWYRQDPGQGLRLIYYSQIVNDFQKGDIAEGYSVSREKKESFPLTVTSAQKNPTAFYLCASSTLAGGLAEQYFGPGTRLTVT.

In its sample, this clone was seen once. The chain recombines TRBV11-3 with TRBJ2-7; D gene uncertain. CDR3 size: 13 residues. From germline, CDR1 is SGHNT and CDR2 YENEEA. V was pared by 2 bases and J by 4 bases, with 9 bases between. The CDR3 is CASSLSPTYEQYF. DNA for the CDR3: TGTGCCAGCAGCTTATCCCCAACTTACGAGCAGTACTTC.

This chain uses TRBV18 with TRBJ2-5, with 11 bases that match TRBD2. Germline V gene lookup returns CDR1 KGHSH and CDR2 LQKENI. CDR3 size: 14 residues. The V segment lost 8 bases and the J segment 10 bases; nucleotides outside the gene matches: 12. The CDR3, as DNA: TGTGCCAGCACCGGGACTAGCGGCCCGGGAGACCAGTACTTC. Its protein is CASTGTSGPGDQYF.

The J gene is TRBJ1-5, the V gene TRBV5-1, with 7 positions matching TRBD1. This CDR3 spans 15 amino acids. With 4 bases clipped from V and 3 bases from J, the junction kept 7 bases outside the gene matches. Per the germline V gene, CDR1 is SGHRS and CDR2 is YFSETQ. CDR3 residues: CASSPTGSANQPQHF. DNA of the CDR3: TGCGCCAGCAGCCCGACAGGGTCGGCCAATCAGCCCCAGCATTTT.

The genes are TRBV18 and TRBJ2-1; 11 bases align to TRBD2. This CDR3 region has 13 residues. Germline-derived CDR1 and CDR2 are KGHSH and LQKENI. Unmatched junction bases numbered 4, after V lost 9 bases and J lost 6 bases. CDR3 sequence (DNA): TGTGCCAGTTTTGGGACTAGCGGCAATGAGCAGTTCTTC. It is translated as CASFGTSGNEQFF.

This rearrangement joins TRBV7-2 to TRBJ1-2; the D gene is possibly TRBD1 (5 bases). This CDR3 spans 15 amino acids. V was trimmed by 0 bases and J by 4 bases, leaving 12 bases between them. Germline V gene lookup returns CDR1 SGHTA and CDR2 FQGNSA. The CDR3 loop reads CASSLAQGPIYGYTF. The CDR3 coding sequence is TGTGCCAGCAGCTTAGCGCAGGGTCCCATCTATGGCTACACCTTC.

This clone was detected once. The genes are TRBV10-3 and TRBJ2-1, with D unclear. Germline V lookup: CDR1 ENHRY, CDR2 SYGVKD. The CDR3 covers 13 residues. The V end lost 0 bases, the J end lost 9 bases, and 9 bases lay between the germline ends. The CDR3, as DNA: TGTGCCATCAGTGAGTCAGGGCTACGTGAGCAGTTCTTC. As protein: CAISESGLREQFF.

The CDR3 is CASSVGDRGPSSYEQYF. The CDR3 DNA follows: TGCGCCAGCAGCGTAGGGGACAGGGGGCCTAGCTCCTACGAGCAGTACTTC. The V and J genes are TRBV5-1 and TRBJ2-7; 12 nucleotides line up with TRBD1. The germline gives CDR1 SGHRS, CDR2 YFSETQ. V lost 4 bases to trimming and J lost 0 bases; unmatched junction nucleotides: 8. The CDR3 covers 17 residues.

This clone was seen only once. Here the CDR3 reads CSARYRDEQYF. The CDR3 DNA sequence: TGCAGTGCTAGATATCGGGACGAGCAGTACTTC. This chain links TRBV20-1 with TRBJ2-7; D call uncertain. From germline, CDR1 is DFQATT and CDR2 SNEGSKA (reference sequence). Trimming left V 2 bases short and J 5 bases short, with 7 bases between. This CDR3 comprises 11 residues.

The V gene is TRBV11-2, the J gene TRBJ2-7, with 8 bases aligning to TRBD1. The CDR3 is 14 residues long. Germline CDR1 reads SGHAT; CDR2 reads FQNNGV. J gave up 6 bases and V 2 bases, and 6 bases lay outside the gene matches. This chain's CDR3 is CASSLNQGAREQYF. The CDR3 DNA sequence: TGTGCCAGCAGCTTAAATCAGGGGGCGCGCGAGCAGTACTTC.

Points on this clone: Different DNA sequences within this sample yield the same CDR3. The chain couples TRBV6-5 to TRBJ2-3, with D hard to call. The V and J ends lost 2 bases and 4 bases respectively, with 4 bases between them. Germline-derived CDR1 and CDR2 are MNHEY and SVGAGI. This CDR3 region has 12 residues. The CDR3 spells CASSYLSDTQYF. The CDR3 nucleotides are TGTGCCAGCAGTTACCTGTCAGATACGCAGTATTTT.

This sequence joins TRBV11-2 and TRBJ2-3, with unresolved D. The CDR3 is 17 amino acids. Germline V gene data show CDR1 as SGHAT and CDR2 as FQNNGV. Trimming took off 0 bases at V and 4 bases at J, with 17 bases between the two ends. DNA of the CDR3: TGTGCCAGCAGCTTAGATCTAAGCCGGGCTAGGGCAGATACGCAGTATTTT. The encoded protein is CASSLDLSRARADTQYF.